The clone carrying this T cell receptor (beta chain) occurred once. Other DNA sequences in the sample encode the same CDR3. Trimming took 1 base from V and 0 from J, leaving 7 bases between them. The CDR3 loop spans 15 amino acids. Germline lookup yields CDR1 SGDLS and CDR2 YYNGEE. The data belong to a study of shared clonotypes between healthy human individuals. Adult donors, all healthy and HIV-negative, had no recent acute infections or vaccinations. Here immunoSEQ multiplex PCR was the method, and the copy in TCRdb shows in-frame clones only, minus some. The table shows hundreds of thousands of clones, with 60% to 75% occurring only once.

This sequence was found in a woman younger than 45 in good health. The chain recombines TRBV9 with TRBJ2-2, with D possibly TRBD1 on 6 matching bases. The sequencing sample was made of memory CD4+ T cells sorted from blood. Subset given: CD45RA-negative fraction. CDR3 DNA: TGTGCCAGCAGCGTACAGGGGTCGAACACCGGGGAGCTGTTTTTT. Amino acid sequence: CASSVQGSNTGELFF.